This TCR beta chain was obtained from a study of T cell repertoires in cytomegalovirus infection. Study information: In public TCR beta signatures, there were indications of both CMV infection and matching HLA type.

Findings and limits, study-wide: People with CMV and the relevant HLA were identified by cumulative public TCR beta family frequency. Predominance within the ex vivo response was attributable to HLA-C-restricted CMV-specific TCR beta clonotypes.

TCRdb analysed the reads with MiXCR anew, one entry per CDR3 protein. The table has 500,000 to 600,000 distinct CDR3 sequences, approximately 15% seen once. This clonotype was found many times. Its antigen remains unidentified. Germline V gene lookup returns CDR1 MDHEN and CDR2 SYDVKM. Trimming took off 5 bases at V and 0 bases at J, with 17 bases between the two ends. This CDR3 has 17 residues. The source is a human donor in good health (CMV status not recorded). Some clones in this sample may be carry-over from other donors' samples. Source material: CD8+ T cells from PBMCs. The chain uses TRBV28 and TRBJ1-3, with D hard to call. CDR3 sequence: CASSLSYVALSGNTIYF. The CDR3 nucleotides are TGTGCCAGCAGTCTCAGTTATGTTGCTCTCTCTGGAAACACCATATATTTT.